This T cell receptor (beta chain) was captured by sequencing in a study of radiotherapy plus CTLA-4 blockade in lung cancer. General observations from the study: Once radiotherapy plus ipilimumab had been given, TCR clones derived from tumor expanded in blood.

The table came from immunoSEQ multiplex PCR; TCRdb's copy has only in-frame clones and leaves some out. The sample records more than 90,000 clones, about 77% being singletons. The CDR3 has 15 amino acids. Germline V lookup: CDR1 LNHDA, CDR2 SQIVND (reference sequence). Trimming removed 7 bases from V and 10 bases from J; junction bases left unmatched: 13. Of note for this clone: No antigen is known for it.

Focal radiation was given together with CTLA-4 blockade (ipilimumab) to patients with chemo-refractory metastatic non-small-cell lung cancer. The clonotype comes from a human donor with non-small cell lung cancer who had a partial response to radiotherapy plus ipilimumab. This sequence joins TRBV19 and TRBJ1-6; 7 bases are a match to TRBD1. The sequenced sample was peripheral blood, obtained from a patient treated with radiotherapy plus ipilimumab. The CDR3 nucleotides read TGTGCCAGTAAAATTCCGGGACAGAGGACCTCACCCCTCCACTTT. Its translation is CASKIPGQRTSPLHF.